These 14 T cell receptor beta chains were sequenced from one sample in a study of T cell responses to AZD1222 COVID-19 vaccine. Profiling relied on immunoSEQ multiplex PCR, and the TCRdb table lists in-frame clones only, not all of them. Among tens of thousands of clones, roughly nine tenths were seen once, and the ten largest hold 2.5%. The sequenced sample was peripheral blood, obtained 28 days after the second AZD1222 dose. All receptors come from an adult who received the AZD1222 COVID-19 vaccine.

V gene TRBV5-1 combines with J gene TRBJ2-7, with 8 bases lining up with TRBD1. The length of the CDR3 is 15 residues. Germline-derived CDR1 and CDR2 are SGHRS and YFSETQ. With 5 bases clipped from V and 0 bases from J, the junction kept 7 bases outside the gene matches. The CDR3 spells CASRRDRTSSYEQYF. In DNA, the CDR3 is TGCGCCAGCAGGCGGGACAGGACGAGCTCCTACGAGCAGTACTTC.

The DNA of the CDR3 is TGTGCCAGCAGCCTGGACCCTTACCGACTAGCGGGGGACACCGGGGAGCTGTTTTTT. Its translation: CASSLDPYRLAGDTGELFF. The chain combines TRBV3-1 (or the pseudogene TRBV3-2) with TRBJ2-2, with 12 bases matching TRBD2. The germline gives CDR1 LGHDT, CDR2 YNNKEL (reference sequence). The CDR3 is 19 amino acids. Germline trimming cut 4 bases from V and 3 bases from J; bases unmatched to any gene: 12.

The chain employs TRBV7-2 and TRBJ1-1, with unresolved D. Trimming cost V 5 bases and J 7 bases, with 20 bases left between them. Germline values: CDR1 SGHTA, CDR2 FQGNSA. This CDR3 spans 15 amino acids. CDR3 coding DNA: TGTGCCAGCAGCCCTGGATTGGCCATGACCATTGAAGCTTTCTTT. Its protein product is CASSPGLAMTIEAFF.

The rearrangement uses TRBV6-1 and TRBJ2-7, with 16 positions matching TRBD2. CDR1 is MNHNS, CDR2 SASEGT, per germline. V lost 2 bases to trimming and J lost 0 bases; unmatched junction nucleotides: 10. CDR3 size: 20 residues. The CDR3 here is CASSERGLAGGPWSSYEQYF. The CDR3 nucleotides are TGTGCCAGCAGTGAAAGGGGACTAGCGGGAGGGCCATGGAGCTCCTACGAGCAGTACTTC.

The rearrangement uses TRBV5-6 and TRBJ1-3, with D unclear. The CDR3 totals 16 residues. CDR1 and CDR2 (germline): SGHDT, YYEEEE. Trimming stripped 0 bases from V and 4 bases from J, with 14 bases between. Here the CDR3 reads CASSLGRTVGGNTIYF. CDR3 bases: TGTGCCAGCAGCTTGGGGCGGACGGTCGGGGGAAACACCATATATTTT. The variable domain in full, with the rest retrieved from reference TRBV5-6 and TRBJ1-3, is DAGVTQSPTHLIKTRGQQVTLRCSPKSGHDTVSWYQQALGQGPQFIFQYYEEEERQRGNFPDRFSGHQFPNYSSELNVNALLLGDSALYLCASSLGRTVGGNTIYFGEGSWLTVV.

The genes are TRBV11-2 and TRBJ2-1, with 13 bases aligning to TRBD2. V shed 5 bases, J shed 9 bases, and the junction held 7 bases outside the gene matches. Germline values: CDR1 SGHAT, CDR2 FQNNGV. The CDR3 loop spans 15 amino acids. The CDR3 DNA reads TGTGCCAGCAGCCGTGGACTAGCGGGAGTAGGTGAGCAGTTCTTC. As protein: CASSRGLAGVGEQFF. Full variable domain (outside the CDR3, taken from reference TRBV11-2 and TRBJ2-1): EAGVAQSPRYKIIEKRQSVAFWCNPISGHATLYWYQQILGQGPKLLIQFQNNGVVDDSQLPKDRFSAERLKGVDSTLKIQPAKLEDSAVYLCASSRGLAGVGEQFFGPGTRLTVL.

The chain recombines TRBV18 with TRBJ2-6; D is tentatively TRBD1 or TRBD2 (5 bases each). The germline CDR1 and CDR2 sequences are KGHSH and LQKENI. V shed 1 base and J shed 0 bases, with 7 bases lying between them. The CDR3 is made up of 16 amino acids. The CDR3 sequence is CASSPQGSSGANVLTF. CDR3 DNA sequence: TGTGCCAGCTCACCACAGGGGAGCTCTGGGGCCAACGTCCTGACTTTC. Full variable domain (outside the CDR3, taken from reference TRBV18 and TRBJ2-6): NAGVMQNPRHLVRRRGQEARLRCSPMKGHSHVYWYRQLPEEGLKFMVYLQKENIIDESGMPKERFSAEFPKEGPSILRIQQVVRGDSAAYFCASSPQGSSGANVLTFGAGSRLTVL.

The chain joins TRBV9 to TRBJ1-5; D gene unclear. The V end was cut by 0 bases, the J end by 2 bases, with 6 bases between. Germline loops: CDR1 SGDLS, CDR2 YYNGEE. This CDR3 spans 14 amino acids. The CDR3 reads CASSVGTGNQPQHF. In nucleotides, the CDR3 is TGTGCCAGCAGCGTAGGGACGGGCAATCAGCCCCAGCATTTT.

The CDR3 loop is CASSAPGLALGDTQYF. CDR3 nucleotides: TGTGCCAGCAGTGCGCCGGGACTAGCGCTTGGAGATACGCAGTATTTT. The chain uses TRBV6-6 and TRBJ2-3; 10 bases agree with TRBD2. There are 16 residues in the CDR3. Trimming at V came to 5 bases and at J to 5 bases, leaving 10 bases not matched to a gene. From germline, CDR1 is MNHNY and CDR2 SVGAGI (reference sequence).

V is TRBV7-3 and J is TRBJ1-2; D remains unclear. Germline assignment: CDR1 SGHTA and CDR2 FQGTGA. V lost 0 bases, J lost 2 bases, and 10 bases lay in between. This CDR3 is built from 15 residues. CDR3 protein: CASSLTGGRNYGYTF. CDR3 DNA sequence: TGTGCCAGCAGCTTAACGGGTGGCCGAAACTATGGCTACACCTTC.

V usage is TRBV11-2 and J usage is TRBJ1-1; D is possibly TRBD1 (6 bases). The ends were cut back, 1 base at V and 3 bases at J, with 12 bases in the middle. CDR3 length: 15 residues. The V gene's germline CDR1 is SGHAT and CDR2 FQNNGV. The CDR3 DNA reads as TGTGCCAGCAGCTTAGTTATGAACAGGGACACTGAAGCTTTCTTT. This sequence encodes CASSLVMNRDTEAFF.

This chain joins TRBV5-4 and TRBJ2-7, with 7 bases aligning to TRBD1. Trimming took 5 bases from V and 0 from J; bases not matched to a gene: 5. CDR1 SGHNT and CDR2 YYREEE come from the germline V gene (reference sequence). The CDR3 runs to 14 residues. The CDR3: CASSPRDSSYEQYF. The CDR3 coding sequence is TGTGCCAGCAGTCCCCGGGACAGCTCCTACGAGCAGTACTTC.

CDR3 amino acids: CAISPTGSGKLFF. The CDR3 DNA reads TGTGCCATCAGCCCCACAGGGTCGGGAAAACTGTTTTTT. The V and J genes are TRBV10-3 and TRBJ1-4, with D possibly TRBD1 on 6 matching bases. The CDR3 is 13 amino acids. Germline lookup yields CDR1 ENHRY and CDR2 SYGVKD. V was clipped by 6 bases and J by 10 bases, with 15 bases between them.

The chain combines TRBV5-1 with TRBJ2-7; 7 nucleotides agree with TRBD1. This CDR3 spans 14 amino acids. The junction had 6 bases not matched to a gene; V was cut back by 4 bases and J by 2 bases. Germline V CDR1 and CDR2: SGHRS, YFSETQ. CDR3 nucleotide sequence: TGCGCCAGCAGCCCGAAACAGGGGCCCTACGAGCAGTACTTC. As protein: CASSPKQGPYEQYF.